Listed here are 31 T cell receptor beta chains from one sample, sequenced in a study of CXCR3-negative and CXCR3-positive naive CD8 T cells. In preparing the TRB cDNA libraries, 5' RACE with UMI labels was used. TCRdb re-analyzed the 5' RACE reads; it lists each CDR3 protein once, without DNA. Its listing shows tens of thousands of distinct CDR3 sequences. Sequencing was carried out using naive CXCR3- CD8+ T cells from blood. Indicated subset: CD45RO-CCR7+CD27+CD95- naive CD8+ T cells lacking CXCR3 (TNR3-). The source of these receptors is a human donor in good health. Some clones in this sample may be carry-over from other donors' samples.

CDR3: CASSFEFWREGRNIQYF. The J gene is TRBJ2-4, the V gene TRBV28; TCRdb's D gene call, TRBD2, goes unchecked for lack of DNA. In germline, CDR1 is MDHEN, CDR2 SYDVKM. This CDR3 is built from 17 residues. Based on the CDR3 plus reference TRBV28 and TRBJ2-4, the full variable domain is DVKVTQSSRYLVKRTGEKVFLECVQDMDHENMFWYRQDPGLGLRLIYFSYDVKMKEKGDIPEGYSVSREKKERFSLILESASTNQTSMYLCASSFEFWREGRNIQYFGAGTRLSVL.

The genes are TRBV9 and TRBJ2-7; the D call of TRBD1 rests on TCRdb alone, since no DNA is present to check it. Germline V gives CDR1 SGDLS, CDR2 YYNGEE. CDR3 length: 14 residues. CDR3: CASSAGTGVGEQYF.

The chain employs TRBV25-1 and TRBJ2-3. CDR1 and CDR2 (germline): MGHDK, SYGVNS. CDR3 length: 15 residues. CDR3 sequence: CASSEFSRVADTQYF.

CDR3 protein: CASSAGRANSPLHF. The chain is built from TRBV28 and TRBJ1-6. The CDR3 consists of 14 residues. The germline gives CDR1 MDHEN, CDR2 SYDVKM.

The genes are TRBV9 and TRBJ2-3. This CDR3 spans 11 amino acids. Per germline, CDR1 SGDLS and CDR2 YYNGEE. The CDR3 here is CASSVADTQYF.

J is TRBJ2-7 and V is TRBV9. The CDR3 totals 13 residues. In germline, CDR1 is SGDLS, CDR2 YYNGEE. CDR3: CASSAGTAYEQYF.

J is TRBJ2-3 and V is TRBV7-9. Germline CDR1 SEHNR, CDR2 FQNEAQ (reference sequence). The CDR3 has 14 residues. CDR3 residues: CASSLAGSTDTQYF.

The chain couples TRBV7-6 to TRBJ2-7; TCRdb outputs TRBD1, but without DNA this stays unchecked. This CDR3 is 16 amino acids long. Germline V CDR1 and CDR2: SGHVS, FNYEAQ. CDR3 residues: CASSLEGQGIGGEQYF.

V is TRBV7-9 and J is TRBJ2-1; checking the TCRdb D call of TRBD2 is not possible without DNA. The CDR3 is 16 amino acids. Germline V gives CDR1 SEHNR, CDR2 FQNEAQ (reference sequence). CDR3 residues: CASSTTSGLVEYEQFF.

The V call is TRBV7-2, the J call TRBJ1-5; TCRdb outputs TRBD1, but without DNA this stays unchecked. The CDR3 spans 17 residues. Germline-derived CDR1 and CDR2 are SGHTA and FQGNSA. CDR3 region: CASSLGVGGYSNQPQHF.

The V gene is TRBV27, the J gene TRBJ2-1; TCRdb's D call, TRBD1, is unchecked because there is no DNA. The CDR3 is 14 residues long. Germline V gene data show CDR1 as MNHEY and CDR2 as SMNVEV (reference sequence). This chain's CDR3 is CASSPPGRRIEQFF.

The chain joins TRBV29-1 to TRBJ1-1. CDR3 length: 11 residues. The V gene's germline CDR1 is SQVTM and CDR2 ANQGSEA. CDR3 in amino acids: CSGSENTEAFF.

The chain is built from TRBV4-3 and TRBJ2-7. Germline-derived CDR1 and CDR2 are LGHNA and YSLEER. This CDR3 has 16 amino acids. The CDR3 here is CASSQDLGGSSYEQYF.

V usage is TRBV29-1 and J usage is TRBJ2-2; the D gene TCRdb calls, TRBD1, cannot be checked with no DNA. In germline, CDR1 is SQVTM, CDR2 ANQGSEA. This CDR3 has 16 residues. CDR3 protein: CSVDNPGGVNTGELFF.

The V gene is TRBV7-3, the J gene TRBJ2-3; TCRdb designates TRBD2, a call that cannot be tested without DNA. CDR1 and CDR2 from the germline V gene are SGHTA and FQGTGA. This CDR3 is built from 15 residues. The CDR3 here is CASSLTSGRSDTQYF.

This chain links TRBV7-9 with TRBJ1-1. The germline gives CDR1 SEHNR, CDR2 FQNEAQ (reference sequence). This CDR3 spans 14 amino acids. CDR3 amino acids: CASRIGGYNTEAFF.

The chain is built from TRBV29-1 and TRBJ2-1; the TCRdb call, TRBD2, lacks DNA for checking. Germline assignment: CDR1 SQVTM and CDR2 ANQGSEA. The CDR3 spans 15 residues. CDR3 in amino acids: CSVETGGQAYNEQFF.

The chain carries TRBV29-1 and TRBJ1-2; the TCRdb call, TRBD1, lacks DNA for checking. This CDR3 is 14 amino acids long. Germline CDR1 and CDR2: SQVTM and ANQGSEA. CDR3 in amino acids: CSVEAPDRGYGYTF. Combining the CDR3 with reference TRBV29-1 and TRBJ1-2 gives the whole variable domain SAVISQKPSRDICQRGTSLTIQCQVDSQVTMMFWYRQQPGQSLTLIATANQGSEATYESGFVIDKFPISRPNLTFSTLTVSNMSPEDSSIYLCSVEAPDRGYGYTFGSGTRLTVV.

This chain's CDR3 is CASSQDLGGPYNEQFF. J is TRBJ2-1 and V is TRBV4-3; TCRdb lists TRBD1, though no DNA is available to test this call. Germline CDR1 reads LGHNA; CDR2 reads YSLEER. CDR3 length equals 16 residues.

J is TRBJ2-5 and V is TRBV12-3 or TRBV12-4; absent DNA, TCRdb's TRBD1 call cannot be checked. This CDR3 spans 16 amino acids. The CDR3: CASSSLPQGAGETQYF.

The J gene is TRBJ1-5, the V gene TRBV23-1. Being an ORF, TRBV23-1 has a function that is uncertain. The CDR3 sequence is 11 residues long. This CDR3 is CASSGGQPQHF.

The gene calls are TRBV27 and TRBJ2-5; TCRdb lists TRBD2, though no DNA is available to test this call. The CDR3 covers 11 residues. CDR1 and CDR2 (germline): MNHEY, SMNVEV (reference sequence). CDR3 sequence: CASLAGETQYF.

This rearrangement joins TRBV6-6 to TRBJ2-1; the TCRdb D gene call, TRBD1, has no DNA to confirm it. This CDR3 is built from 14 residues. Germline V gene lookup returns CDR1 MNHNY and CDR2 SVGAGI (reference sequence). CDR3: CASSSGPDPNEQFF.

The V gene is TRBV4-3, the J gene TRBJ2-1; TCRdb returns TRBD1, unconfirmable since there is no DNA. This CDR3 is 16 amino acids long. CDR1 LGHNA and CDR2 YSLEER come from the germline V gene. CDR3 sequence reads: CASSQDSGAGFNEQFF.

The chain combines TRBV4-3 with TRBJ1-1. This CDR3 is built from 14 residues. In germline, CDR1 is LGHNA, CDR2 YSLEER. This chain's CDR3 is CANSQVTRETEAFF.

The V and J genes are TRBV29-1 and TRBJ2-7; TCRdb's D gene call, TRBD1, goes unchecked for lack of DNA. Germline assignment: CDR1 SQVTM and CDR2 ANQGSEA. The CDR3 has 11 amino acids. The CDR3: CSVGEGYEQYF.

This chain connects TRBV29-1 to TRBJ2-3; TCRdb's assignment of TRBD1 cannot be checked, as there is no DNA. This CDR3 comprises 15 residues. Germline lookup yields CDR1 SQVTM and CDR2 ANQGSEA. The CDR3 sequence: CSVIRAEGHGDTQYF.

The gene calls are TRBV10-3 and TRBJ2-2; TCRdb indicates TRBD2, and absent DNA this call remains unverified. CDR3 length equals 15 residues. Looked up from germline, CDR1 is ENHRY and CDR2 is SYGVKD. This CDR3 reads CATLGLAGVTGELFF.

This rearrangement joins TRBV12-3 or TRBV12-4 to TRBJ1-6; the D gene TCRdb calls, TRBD1, cannot be checked with no DNA. This CDR3 contains 14 residues. CDR3 residues: CASSLSSGTGRLHF.

The rearrangement uses TRBV12-3 or TRBV12-4 and TRBJ2-2. The CDR3 is 16 residues long. The CDR3 here is CASSLVGQPSTGELFF.

The chain has TRBV7-8 and TRBJ2-5. Germline V lookup: CDR1 SGHVS, CDR2 FQNEAQ. The CDR3 consists of 12 residues. CDR3 protein: CASSLILETQYF.